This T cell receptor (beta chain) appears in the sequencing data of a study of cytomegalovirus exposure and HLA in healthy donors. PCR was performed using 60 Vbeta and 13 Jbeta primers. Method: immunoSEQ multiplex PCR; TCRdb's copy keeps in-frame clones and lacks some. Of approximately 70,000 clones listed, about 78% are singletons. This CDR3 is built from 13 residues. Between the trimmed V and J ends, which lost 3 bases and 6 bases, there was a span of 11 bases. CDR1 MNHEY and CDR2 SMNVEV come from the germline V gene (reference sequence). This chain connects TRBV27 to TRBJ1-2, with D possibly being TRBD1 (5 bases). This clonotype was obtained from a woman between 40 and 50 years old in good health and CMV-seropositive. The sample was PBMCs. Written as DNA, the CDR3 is TGTGCCAGCAGTTTCGGGACTTCGGATGGCTACACCTTC. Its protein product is CASSFGTSDGYTF.